This T cell receptor beta chain comes out of a study of T-cell memory formation after mild COVID-19. TCRdb re-derived calls from the 5' RACE reads in MiXCR, one entry per CDR3 protein. The profile shows 300,000 to 350,000 distinct CDR3 sequences, approximately 15% of them singletons. CDR1 is SGHNT, CDR2 YENEEA, per germline. The CDR3 length is 13 residues. Trimming removed 0 bases at V and 6 bases at J, with 8 bases between. The source is a man between 18 and 35 years old who had mild COVID-19 (a few samples of this study predate the infection). Cell type and time point are not known. The chain links TRBV11-3 to TRBJ1-1, with D perhaps TRBD1 (5 bases). Sequenced sample: PBMCs or a T cell subset sorted from them (not recorded which). The CDR3 here is CASSLERGAEAFF. The CDR3 DNA follows: TGTGCCAGCAGCTTAGAGCGAGGGGCTGAAGCTTTCTTT.